The 28 T cell receptor beta chains below come from one sample, sequenced in a study of blood T cell repertoires in COVID-19. Repertoires were generated with immunoSEQ multiplex PCR, while TCRdb's copy carries only in-frame clones and drops some. This table has 170,000 or so clones, approximately 80% appearing once. The material sequenced was peripheral blood. These receptor sequences come from a human donor in a cohort sampled during active COVID-19.

This clone was observed once. CDR3 nucleotide sequence: TGTGCCAGCAGCCTAGGCGGGGGGCGCAACGAGCAGTACTTC. Protein sequence: CASSLGGGRNEQYF. The J gene is TRBJ2-7, the V gene TRBV6-2 or TRBV6-3; TRBD2 aligns across 8 bases. The CDR3 has 14 amino acids. The germline gives CDR1 MNHEY, CDR2 SVGEGT. V lost 6 bases, J lost 5 bases, and 9 bases stayed unmatched.

The chain employs TRBV6-2 or TRBV6-3 and TRBJ1-1; weak D call: TRBD1 (5 bases). The ends were cut back, 2 bases at V and 4 bases at J, with 11 bases in the middle. The germline CDR1 and CDR2 sequences are MNHEY and SVGEGT. The CDR3 contains 14 residues. The CDR3 DNA sequence: TGTGCCAGCAGTTACACCTATGGGGCCACTGAAGCTTTCTTT. Encoded protein: CASSYTYGATEAFF.

The chain employs TRBV5-4 and TRBJ2-2; possibly TRBD2 for D (6 bases). Between the trimmed V and J ends, which lost 3 bases and 3 bases, there was a span of 12 bases. Looked up from germline, CDR1 is SGHNT and CDR2 is YYREEE (reference sequence). The CDR3 length is 15 residues. CDR3 protein: CASSSPGVDTGELFF. The CDR3 DNA reads as TGTGCCAGCAGCTCCCCGGGAGTGGACACCGGGGAGCTGTTTTTT.

The V gene is TRBV6-2 or TRBV6-3, the J gene TRBJ2-7; 8 nucleotides line up with TRBD1. Germline V CDR1 and CDR2: MNHEY, SVGEGT. The CDR3 is 16 amino acids. J gave up 4 bases and V 1 base, and 9 bases lay outside the gene matches. Here the CDR3 DNA reads TGTGCCAGCAGTTACTACCTGGACAGGGTCCTTTACGAGCAGTACTTC. Translated: CASSYYLDRVLYEQYF.

The V gene is TRBV19, the J gene TRBJ1-2; 7 positions agree with TRBD1. The trim removed 6 bases at V and 8 bases at J, leaving 12 bases unmatched. Germline V lookup: CDR1 LNHDA, CDR2 SQIVND (reference sequence). The CDR3 runs to 14 residues. The CDR3 DNA sequence: TGTGCCAGTAGCCCTCCCAGACAGGGAAGGGGCTACACCTTC. Residues: CASSPPRQGRGYTF.

The chain uses TRBV19 and TRBJ2-2; the match to TRBD2 covers 11 bases. Germline assignment: CDR1 LNHDA and CDR2 SQIVND (reference sequence). The CDR3 covers 16 residues. V was pared by 7 bases and J by 4 bases, with 8 bases of the junction left unmatched. CDR3 in amino acids: CASTLLAGVGTGELFF. CDR3 nucleotide sequence: TGTGCCAGTACCCTACTAGCGGGAGTTGGCACCGGGGAGCTGTTTTTT.

V usage is TRBV4-2 and J usage is TRBJ1-5; possible D gene TRBD1, 6 bases. The CDR3 is 15 amino acids. Germline CDR1 LGHNA, CDR2 YNFKEQ. V lost 0 bases, J lost 6 bases, and 12 bases lay in between. The CDR3 DNA follows: TGTGCCAGCAGCCAAGATGGGCAGGGGTCTCAGCCCCAGCATTTT. This gives the protein CASSQDGQGSQPQHF.

This sequence joins TRBV27 and TRBJ2-7; 8 nucleotides line up with TRBD1. This CDR3 contains 15 residues. J lost 1 base, V lost 4 bases, and 6 bases had no gene match. The germline CDR1 and CDR2 sequences are MNHEY and SMNVEV (reference sequence). The CDR3 DNA follows: TGTGCCAGCAGTTCACTCGGACAGGGTTCCTACGAGCAGTACTTC. This encodes CASSSLGQGSYEQYF.

The chain has TRBV28 and TRBJ2-1; D remains unclear. CDR1 is MDHEN, CDR2 SYDVKM, per germline. V was pared by 5 bases and J by 8 bases, with 13 bases between. The CDR3 is 13 amino acids. CDR3 protein: CASSPGSQDEQFF. The CDR3 DNA reads as TGTGCCAGCAGTCCCGGCAGTCAGGATGAGCAGTTCTTC.

This clone was seen a few times. The chain's CDR3 is CASSEGQVTGELFF. For the CDR3, the DNA is TGTGCCAGCAGCGAGGGACAGGTCACCGGGGAGCTGTTTTTT. The chain has TRBV9 and TRBJ2-2; 8 bases match TRBD1. The ends lost 3 bases at V and 4 bases at J; junction bases unmatched: 2. The CDR3 is 14 residues long. Germline V CDR1 and CDR2: SGDLS, YYNGEE.

V gene TRBV5-1 combines with J gene TRBJ2-1, with a possible D match to TRBD1 (6 bases). In germline, CDR1 is SGHRS, CDR2 YFSETQ. This CDR3 spans 15 amino acids. V lost 3 bases and J 0 bases, leaving 10 bases between the germline ends. For the CDR3, the DNA is TGCGCCAGCAGCTCCACAGGGCTCTCCTACAATGAGCAGTTCTTC. This codes for CASSSTGLSYNEQFF.

The V call is TRBV28, the J call TRBJ2-7; 9 nucleotides match TRBD1. The CDR3 is made up of 13 amino acids. In germline, CDR1 is MDHEN, CDR2 SYDVKM. CDR3 coding DNA: TGTTCGGGGGGACAGGGTCGCTCCTACGAGCAGTACTTC. It translates to CSGGQGRSYEQYF. The full variable domain, with the rest looked up from reference TRBV28 and TRBJ2-7, is DVKVTQSSRYLVKRTGEKVFLECVQDMDHENMFWYRQDPGLGLRLIYFSYDVKMKEKGDIPEGYSVSREKKERFSLILESASTNQTSMYLCSGGQGRSYEQYFGPGTRLTVT.

This clone turned up a few times. J is TRBJ2-7 and V is TRBV27; D possibly corresponds to TRBD1 (5 bases). This CDR3 is 13 amino acids long. Germline lookup yields CDR1 MNHEY and CDR2 SMNVEV (reference sequence). V dropped 5 bases and J dropped 3 bases, with 11 bases sitting between them. CDR3 protein: CASSPRTIYEQYF. Written as DNA, the CDR3 is TGTGCCAGCAGTCCTCGGACAATCTACGAGCAGTACTTC.

The chain combines TRBV18 with TRBJ1-2, with 7 bases identical to TRBD1. Germline V gene sequence: CDR1 KGHSH, CDR2 LQKENI. This CDR3 has 13 amino acids. Trimming cost V 0 bases and J 6 bases; bases outside gene matches: 1. The DNA of the CDR3 is TGTGCCAGCTCACCACCCGGACAGGATGGCTACACCTTC. Its protein product is CASSPPGQDGYTF.

This clone has a single count. The V call is TRBV5-1, the J call TRBJ2-7, with a possible D match to TRBD2 (5 bases). CDR1 is SGHRS, CDR2 YFSETQ, per germline. CDR3 length: 14 residues. V was clipped by 3 bases and J by 3 bases, with 13 bases between them. The CDR3 reads CASSYELLDYEQYF. The CDR3 DNA follows: TGCGCCAGCAGCTACGAATTACTAGACTACGAGCAGTACTTC.

This chain links TRBV6-5 with TRBJ2-7; TRBD1 matches 8 bases. J was trimmed by 3 bases and V by 3 bases; bases with no gene match: 7. CDR1 and CDR2 (germline): MNHEY, SVGAGI. The CDR3 runs 15 residues. CDR3 nucleotides: TGTGCCAGCAGTTATCAGGGGGCCATCCACTACGAGCAGTACTTC. Protein: CASSYQGAIHYEQYF.

The rearrangement links TRBV19 to TRBJ2-6; D perhaps matches TRBD1 (5 bases). Deletions cut 0 bases from V and 0 bases from J, with 6 bases between. The CDR3 contains 16 residues. The germline CDR1 and CDR2 sequences are LNHDA and SQIVND (reference sequence). This CDR3 reads CASSIEQGSGANVLTF. CDR3 DNA sequence: TGTGCCAGTAGTATAGAGCAGGGCTCTGGGGCCAACGTCCTGACTTTC.

The genes are TRBV19 and TRBJ2-1; no clear D gene. V was pared by 0 bases and J by 8 bases, with 11 bases between. This CDR3 spans 14 amino acids. Looked up from germline, CDR1 is LNHDA and CDR2 is SQIVND (reference sequence). The CDR3 region has the DNA TGTGCCAGTAGTATAGATATCGCCGGTTATGAGCAGTTCTTC. Amino acids: CASSIDIAGYEQFF. Based on the CDR3 plus reference TRBV19 and TRBJ2-1, the full variable domain is DGGITQSPKYLFRKEGQNVTLSCEQNLNHDAMYWYRQDPGQGLRLIYYSQIVNDFQKGDIAEGYSVSREKKESFPLTVTSAQKNPTAFYLCASSIDIAGYEQFFGPGTRLTVL.

The rearrangement joins TRBV25-1 to TRBJ2-7, with D perhaps matching TRBD2 (6 bases). The V end lost 7 bases, the J end lost 6 bases, and 16 bases lay between the germline ends. Germline V gene sequence: CDR1 MGHDK, CDR2 SYGVNS. This CDR3 is built from 13 residues. The CDR3 is CASTPWGVSEQYF. The CDR3 DNA reads as TGTGCCAGCACACCTTGGGGGGTCAGCGAGCAGTACTTC.

The V gene is TRBV7-2, the J gene TRBJ2-3, with 7 bases lining up with TRBD1. The CDR3 spans 15 residues. Looked up from germline, CDR1 is SGHTA and CDR2 is FQGNSA. With V trimmed by 5 bases and J by 7 bases, 12 bases remained unmatched. The CDR3 bases are TGTGCCAGCAGCATGACTAAGGCGGACAGGTATACGCAGTATTTT. Protein: CASSMTKADRYTQYF.

V usage is TRBV13 and J usage is TRBJ1-1; a possible D gene is TRBD1 (5 bases). CDR1 PRHDT and CDR2 FYEKMQ come from the germline V gene (reference sequence). The CDR3 has 13 residues. V lost 4 bases and J lost 4, with 10 bases in between. Here the CDR3 reads CASSSDGGTEAFF. In DNA, the CDR3 is TGTGCCAGCAGCTCTGACGGGGGCACTGAAGCTTTCTTT. The full variable domain, rest sourced from reference TRBV13 and TRBJ1-1, is AAGVIQSPRHLIKEKRETATLKCYPIPRHDTVYWYQQGPGQDPQFLISFYEKMQSDKGSIPDRFSAQQFSDYHSELNMSSLELGDSALYFCASSSDGGTEAFFGQGTRLTVV.

The chain uses TRBV7-9 and TRBJ2-7; TRBD2 matches 13 bases. CDR1 and CDR2 from the germline V gene are SEHNR and FQNEAQ (reference sequence). J gave up 5 bases and V 1 base, and 5 bases lay outside the gene matches. CDR3 length equals 16 residues. This CDR3 reads CASSLVAGLAGDEQYF. The CDR3 nucleotides read TGTGCCAGCAGCTTAGTAGCAGGACTAGCGGGGGACGAGCAGTACTTC. Combining the CDR3 with reference TRBV7-9 and TRBJ2-7 gives the whole variable domain DTGVSQNPRHKITKRGQNVTFRCDPISEHNRLYWYRQTLGQGPEFLTYFQNEAQLEKSRLLSDRFSAERPKGSFSTLEIQRTEQGDSAMYLCASSLVAGLAGDEQYFGPGTRLTVT.

J is TRBJ2-1 and V is TRBV24-1; 8 bases line up with TRBD2. The CDR3 is 15 residues long. CDR1 is KGHDR, CDR2 SFDVKD, per germline. V was pared by 3 bases and J by 4 bases, with 4 bases of the junction left unmatched. CDR3 nucleotides: TGTGCCACCAGTGATGTAAGCGGGAGTTACAATGAGCAGTTCTTC. Translation gives CATSDVSGSYNEQFF.

This clone was observed a single time. This rearrangement joins TRBV19 to TRBJ1-6, with 10 bases lining up with TRBD1. V gave up 4 bases and J gave up 0 bases; unmatched junction bases: 9. This CDR3 has 19 residues. The V gene's germline CDR1 is LNHDA and CDR2 SQIVND (reference sequence). The CDR3 coding sequence is TGTGCCAGTAGTAACCGGGACAGGGGATCACCCTCCTATAATTCACCCCTCCACTTT. This sequence encodes CASSNRDRGSPSYNSPLHF.

This rearrangement joins TRBV18 to TRBJ2-4; D is undetermined. This CDR3 region has 14 residues. With 0 bases removed from V and 0 bases from J, the gap between germline ends came to 3 bases. Germline CDR1 reads KGHSH; CDR2 reads LQKENI. The CDR3 loop reads CASSPPQAKNIQYF. CDR3 bases: TGTGCCAGCTCACCACCCCAAGCCAAAAACATTCAGTACTTC.

This rearrangement joins TRBV27 to TRBJ1-6; D not resolved. This CDR3 comprises 15 residues. The germline V and J ends were trimmed by 3 bases and 5 bases, with 11 bases remaining between them. Per germline, CDR1 MNHEY and CDR2 SMNVEV (reference sequence). This chain's CDR3 is CASSLGGRNNSPLHF. The CDR3 DNA is TGTGCCAGCAGTTTGGGTGGGAGGAATAATTCACCCCTCCACTTT.

The CDR3 region is CASSLPRGDKSGYTF. The DNA for the CDR3 is TGTGCCAGCAGCTTACCCCGGGGGGACAAAAGTGGCTACACCTTC. The J gene is TRBJ1-2, the V gene TRBV11-2; D may be TRBD1 (6 bases). Germline V gene data show CDR1 as SGHAT and CDR2 as FQNNGV. This CDR3 has 15 amino acids. Trimming took 2 bases from V and 7 from J, leaving 17 bases between them.

The chain recombines TRBV29-1 with TRBJ1-2, with unresolved D. The V and J ends lost 6 bases and 6 bases respectively, with 11 bases between them. CDR1 is SQVTM, CDR2 ANQGSEA, per germline. This CDR3 spans 11 amino acids. CDR3 DNA: TGCAGCGTAACTCAGGTAGATGGCTACACCTTC. Residues: CSVTQVDGYTF.